The 10 T cell receptor beta chains presented below share a single source sample, sequenced in a study of shared clonotypes between healthy human individuals. Some clones are missing from TCRdb's copy, which holds only in-frame ones; the method was immunoSEQ multiplex PCR. The sample lists more than 2 million clones, roughly 93% seen once, with less than 2% in the top ten. The naive CD8 fraction comprised CD45RO-negative cells positively selected for CCR7 and excluded terminally differentiated effector memory CD45RA+ cells. Sequencing used naive CD8+ T cells from PBMCs. The receptor set was obtained from a man aged 18 to 30 in good health. Some clones in this sample may be carry-over from other donors' samples.

The chain recombines TRBV5-4 with TRBJ2-3; 8 positions agree with TRBD2. Germline loops: CDR1 SGHNT, CDR2 YYREEE (reference sequence). V was clipped by 3 bases and J by 5 bases; unmatched bases: 5. This CDR3 has 14 residues. The chain's CDR3 is CASSSGRGGDTQYF. The CDR3 DNA sequence: TGTGCCAGCAGCTCCGGGAGGGGGGGAGATACGCAGTATTTT.

This rearrangement joins TRBV28 to TRBJ2-1, with 7 bases fitting TRBD2. This CDR3 contains 13 residues. The V gene's germline CDR1 is MDHEN and CDR2 SYDVKM. The junction had 10 bases not matched to a gene; V was cut back by 10 bases and J by 7 bases. CDR3 protein: CAIALASGNEQFF. The CDR3 DNA follows: TGTGCCATCGCCCTCGCTAGCGGAAATGAGCAGTTCTTC.

Concerning this clone itself: Additional DNA sequences in this sample encode the identical CDR3. This chain joins TRBV9 and TRBJ1-2; D remains ambiguous. This CDR3 has 14 residues. Per the germline V gene, CDR1 is SGDLS and CDR2 is YYNGEE. V was shortened by 1 base and J by 2 bases, with 9 bases between the two germline ends. CDR3 coding DNA: TGTGCCAGCAGCGTATGGGGAGGGAACTATGGCTACACCTTC. This translates into CASSVWGGNYGYTF.

The chain recombines TRBV30 with TRBJ2-6; D remains ambiguous. Trimming pared 1 base from V and 2 bases from J, leaving 6 bases between. This CDR3 comprises 14 residues. Germline V gene data show CDR1 as GTSNPN and CDR2 as SVGIG (reference sequence). The CDR3 nucleotides read TGTGCCTGGAGTGCGGTCGCTGGGGCCAACGTCCTGACTTTC. Protein sequence: CAWSAVAGANVLTF.

This chain connects TRBV28 to TRBJ1-5, with 9 positions matching TRBD1. J was trimmed by 2 bases and V by 5 bases; bases with no gene match: 16. Looked up from germline, CDR1 is MDHEN and CDR2 is SYDVKM. This CDR3 has 19 residues. The CDR3 region is CASSPRQGEINRGNQPQHF. The CDR3 coding sequence is TGTGCCAGCAGTCCAAGACAGGGGGAAATCAATAGGGGCAATCAGCCCCAGCATTTT.

The chain employs TRBV28 and TRBJ2-7; D might be TRBD2 (6 bases). V was pared by 7 bases and J by 7 bases, with 14 bases between. From germline, CDR1 is MDHEN and CDR2 SYDVKM. The CDR3 is 12 amino acids. The DNA of the CDR3 is TGTGCCAGCAAGTCTAGGGGAGGAGAGCAGTACTTC. Its protein is CASKSRGGEQYF.

The chain joins TRBV5-1 to TRBJ2-5, with unresolved D. Germline V lookup: CDR1 SGHRS, CDR2 YFSETQ. The CDR3 covers 15 residues. The V end was cut by 0 bases, the J end by 0 bases, with 9 bases between. CDR3 sequence reads: CASSLGLANQETQYF. For the CDR3, the DNA is TGCGCCAGCAGCTTGGGGTTAGCAAACCAAGAGACCCAGTACTTC.

The gene calls are TRBV29-1 and TRBJ2-7, with D hard to call. In germline, CDR1 is SQVTM, CDR2 ANQGSEA. Deletions cut 6 bases from V and 2 bases from J, with 17 bases between. The CDR3 covers 14 residues. This CDR3 is CSVGLGSPAYEQYF. DNA for the CDR3: TGCAGCGTGGGGTTGGGCTCTCCTGCCTACGAGCAGTACTTC.

The chain combines TRBV27 with TRBJ2-1, with D perhaps TRBD2 (6 bases). Looked up from germline, CDR1 is MNHEY and CDR2 is SMNVEV (reference sequence). The CDR3 contains 15 residues. The V and J ends lost 6 bases and 3 bases respectively, with 15 bases between them. CDR3 sequence: CASRTERAHYNEQFF. The DNA for the CDR3 is TGTGCCAGCAGGACCGAGCGGGCCCACTACAATGAGCAGTTCTTC.

As regards this clone: The same CDR3 also results from other DNA sequences found in this sample. The chain uses TRBV14 and TRBJ2-7; unclear D gene. The CDR3 contains 11 residues. Germline assignment: CDR1 SGHDN and CDR2 FVKESK. The V and J ends lost 2 bases and 3 bases respectively, with 2 bases between them. The CDR3 sequence: CASSQYYEQYF. In DNA form, the CDR3 reads TGTGCCAGCAGCCAATACTACGAGCAGTACTTC.